One sample yielded the 10 T cell receptor beta chains listed below, sequenced in a study of blood T cell repertoires in COVID-19. Assay used: immunoSEQ multiplex PCR; TCRdb lists only in-frame clones, some missing. This table has 45,000 to 75,000 clones, approximately 86% appearing once. The sequencing input was peripheral blood. These TCRs come from a man aged 55 to 70 with acute or convalescent COVID-19.

The CDR3 loop is CASSPDAGYGTDTQYF. The DNA for the CDR3 is TGCGCCAGCAGCCCCGACGCAGGGTACGGGACAGATACGCAGTATTTT. The chain uses TRBV5-1 and TRBJ2-3, with D maybe TRBD1 (5 bases). V was trimmed by 4 bases and J by 3 bases, leaving 18 bases between them. CDR1 is SGHRS, CDR2 YFSETQ, per germline. This CDR3 region has 16 residues.

This clone has a single count. V usage is TRBV5-1 and J usage is TRBJ1-6; possible D gene TRBD1, 5 bases. Trimming took 0 bases from V and 8 from J, leaving 18 bases between them. Germline CDR1 reads SGHRS; CDR2 reads YFSETQ. The CDR3 has 17 amino acids. The CDR3 here is CASSLDTPGGYDSPLHF. The CDR3 nucleotides are TGCGCCAGCAGCTTGGACACCCCGGGGGGGTATGATTCACCCCTCCACTTT. Full variable domain (remainder filled in from reference TRBV5-1 and TRBJ1-6): KAGVTQTPRYLIKTRGQQVTLSCSPISGHRSVSWYQQTPGQGLQFLFEYFSETQRNKGNFPGRFSGRQFSNSRSEMNVSTLELGDSALYLCASSLDTPGGYDSPLHFGNGTRLTVT.

The chain is built from TRBV3-1 (or the pseudogene TRBV3-2) and TRBJ1-1, with D perhaps TRBD1 (6 bases). Trimming removed 2 bases from V and 8 bases from J, with 9 bases in between. CDR1 is LGHDT and CDR2 is YNNKEL in the germline V gene (reference sequence). CDR3 length equals 12 residues. The CDR3 protein is CASSQRGLEAFF. Written as DNA, the CDR3 is TGTGCCAGCAGCCAAAGGGGGTTGGAAGCTTTCTTT.

This chain links TRBV7-3 with TRBJ2-1, with TRBD2 identical over 10 bases. The length of the CDR3 is 16 residues. Germline trimming cut 5 bases from V and 5 bases from J; bases unmatched to any gene: 9. Germline loops: CDR1 SGHTA, CDR2 FQGTGA. The CDR3 DNA reads TGTGCCAGCAGCCTTCCGAGCGGGAGGGCCGACAATGAGCAGTTCTTC. Residues: CASSLPSGRADNEQFF.

The chain couples TRBV29-1 to TRBJ1-1; D may be TRBD1 (6 bases). The germline CDR1 and CDR2 sequences are SQVTM and ANQGSEA. V was trimmed by 6 bases and J by 6 bases, leaving 20 bases between them. The CDR3 covers 14 residues. The CDR3 loop reads CSVAPTGLGAEAFF. The CDR3 region has the DNA TGCAGCGTGGCCCCAACAGGGCTGGGCGCTGAAGCTTTCTTT.

The chain uses TRBV28 and TRBJ2-7; 13 nucleotides match TRBD2. Trimming at V came to 4 bases and at J to 6 bases, leaving 18 bases not matched to a gene. The germline CDR1 and CDR2 sequences are MDHEN and SYDVKM. This CDR3 is 19 amino acids long. The CDR3, as DNA: TGTGCCAGCAGTTCTCGACGAGTGGGACTAGCGGGACCCCCCAGCGAGCAGTACTTC. Translating gives CASSSRRVGLAGPPSEQYF.

This chain joins TRBV27 and TRBJ2-7, with D possibly TRBD1 on 6 matching bases. The CDR3 totals 14 residues. The germline V gene has CDR1 MNHEY and CDR2 SMNVEV (reference sequence). Trimming removed 4 bases at V and 1 base at J, with 11 bases between. CDR3 amino acids: CASSSKQGSYEQYF. CDR3 DNA: TGTGCCAGCAGTTCCAAACAGGGATCCTACGAGCAGTACTTC.

This rearrangement joins TRBV28 to TRBJ1-4; the D gene is possibly TRBD1 (5 bases). The length of the CDR3 is 14 residues. Looked up from germline, CDR1 is MDHEN and CDR2 is SYDVKM. V lost 3 bases and J lost 8, with 13 bases in between. The CDR3 loop is CASSLGGIREKLFF. The CDR3 nucleotides read TGTGCCAGCAGTTTGGGGGGAATAAGAGAAAAACTGTTTTTT.

The chain links TRBV27 to TRBJ1-6; tentatively, D is TRBD1 (6 bases). From germline, CDR1 is MNHEY and CDR2 SMNVEV (reference sequence). The CDR3 spans 17 residues. Trimming stripped 3 bases from V and 6 bases from J, with 18 bases between. In DNA form, the CDR3 reads TGTGCCAGCAGTTTTGGAGGTGGGGGCATTAGTAATTCACCCCTCCACTTT. Translated: CASSFGGGGISNSPLHF.

The J gene is TRBJ1-2, the V gene TRBV30; D gene ambiguous. V gave up 2 bases and J gave up 2 bases, with 9 bases separating them. The germline gives CDR1 GTSNPN, CDR2 SVGIG (reference sequence). The CDR3 contains 13 residues. The CDR3, as DNA: TGTGCCTGGAGTACGCCGCGGAACTATGGCTACACCTTC. Its protein product is CAWSTPRNYGYTF.